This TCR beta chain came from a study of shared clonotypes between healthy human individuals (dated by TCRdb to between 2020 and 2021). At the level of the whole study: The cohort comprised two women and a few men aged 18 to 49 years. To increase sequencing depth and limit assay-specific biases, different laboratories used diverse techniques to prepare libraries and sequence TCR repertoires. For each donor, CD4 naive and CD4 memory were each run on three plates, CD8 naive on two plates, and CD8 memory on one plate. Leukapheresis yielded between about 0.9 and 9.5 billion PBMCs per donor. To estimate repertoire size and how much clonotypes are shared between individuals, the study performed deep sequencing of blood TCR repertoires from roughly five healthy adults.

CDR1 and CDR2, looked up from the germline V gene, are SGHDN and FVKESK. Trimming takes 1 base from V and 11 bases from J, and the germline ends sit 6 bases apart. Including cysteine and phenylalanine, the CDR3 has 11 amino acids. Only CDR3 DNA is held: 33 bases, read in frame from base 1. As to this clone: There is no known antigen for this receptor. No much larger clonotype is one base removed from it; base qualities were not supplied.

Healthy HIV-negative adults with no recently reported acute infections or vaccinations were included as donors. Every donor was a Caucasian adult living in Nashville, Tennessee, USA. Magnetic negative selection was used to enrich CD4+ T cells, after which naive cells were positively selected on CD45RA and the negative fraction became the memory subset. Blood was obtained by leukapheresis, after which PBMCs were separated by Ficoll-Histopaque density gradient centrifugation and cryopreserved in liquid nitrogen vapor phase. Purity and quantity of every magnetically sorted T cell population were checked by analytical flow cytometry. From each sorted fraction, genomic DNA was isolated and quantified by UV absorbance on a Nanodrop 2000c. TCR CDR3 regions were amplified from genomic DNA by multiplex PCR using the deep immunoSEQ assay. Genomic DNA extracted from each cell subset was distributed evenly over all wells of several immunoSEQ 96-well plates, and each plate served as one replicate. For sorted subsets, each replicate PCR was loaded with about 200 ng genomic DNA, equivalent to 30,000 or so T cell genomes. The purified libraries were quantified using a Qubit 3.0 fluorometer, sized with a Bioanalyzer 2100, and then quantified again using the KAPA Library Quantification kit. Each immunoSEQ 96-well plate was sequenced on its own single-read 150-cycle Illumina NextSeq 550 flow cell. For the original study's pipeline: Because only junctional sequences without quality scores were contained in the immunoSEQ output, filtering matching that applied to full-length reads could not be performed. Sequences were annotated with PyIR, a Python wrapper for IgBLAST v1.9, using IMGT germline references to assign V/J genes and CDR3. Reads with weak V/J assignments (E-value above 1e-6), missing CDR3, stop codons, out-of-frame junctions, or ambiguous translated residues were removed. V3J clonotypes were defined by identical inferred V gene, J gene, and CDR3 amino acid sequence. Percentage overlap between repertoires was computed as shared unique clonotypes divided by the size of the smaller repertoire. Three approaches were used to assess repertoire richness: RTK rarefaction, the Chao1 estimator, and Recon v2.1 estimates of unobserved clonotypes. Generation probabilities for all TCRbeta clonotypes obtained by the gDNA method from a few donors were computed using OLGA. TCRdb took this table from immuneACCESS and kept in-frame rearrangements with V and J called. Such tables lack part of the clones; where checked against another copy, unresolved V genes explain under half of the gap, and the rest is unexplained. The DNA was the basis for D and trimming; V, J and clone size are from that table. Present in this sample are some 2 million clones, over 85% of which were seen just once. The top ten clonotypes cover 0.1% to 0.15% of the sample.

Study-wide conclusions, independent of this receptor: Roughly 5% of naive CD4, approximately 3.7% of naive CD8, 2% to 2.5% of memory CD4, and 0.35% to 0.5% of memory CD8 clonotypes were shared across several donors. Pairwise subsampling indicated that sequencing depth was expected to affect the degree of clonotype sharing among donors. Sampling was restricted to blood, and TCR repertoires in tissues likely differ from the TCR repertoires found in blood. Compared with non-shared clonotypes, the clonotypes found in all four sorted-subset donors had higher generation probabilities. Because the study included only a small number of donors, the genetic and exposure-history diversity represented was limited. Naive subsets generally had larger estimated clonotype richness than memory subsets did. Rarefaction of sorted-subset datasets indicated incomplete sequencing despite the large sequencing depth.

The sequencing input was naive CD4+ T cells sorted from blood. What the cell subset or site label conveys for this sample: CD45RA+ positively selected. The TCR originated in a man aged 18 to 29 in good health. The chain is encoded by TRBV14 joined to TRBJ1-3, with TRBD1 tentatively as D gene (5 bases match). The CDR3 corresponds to CASSQGTSIYF. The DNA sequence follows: TGTGCCAGCAGCCAAGGGACATCCATATATTTT.